This paragraph covers one T cell receptor beta chain sequence. TCRdb called the reads again in MiXCR, with one record for every CDR3 protein. Among 160,000 or so distinct CDR3 sequences listed, roughly a quarter were seen once. This entry comes from a study of T cell repertoires in cytomegalovirus infection. Germline-derived CDR1 and CDR2 are SEHNR and FQNEAQ (reference sequence). Between the trimmed V and J ends, which lost 6 bases and 5 bases, there was a span of 13 bases. The CDR3 has 13 residues. The chain uses TRBV7-9 and TRBJ1-1; D ambiguous. The sequenced sample was PBMCs. The TCR sequence derives from a human donor in good health (CMV status not recorded). Some clones in this sample may be carry-over from other donors' samples. DNA of the CDR3: TGTGCCAGCAGTCCCGGGGAACTTACTGAAGCTTTCTTT. Amino acid sequence: CASSPGELTEAFF. The full variable domain, its missing parts supplied by reference TRBV7-9 and TRBJ1-1, is DTGVSQNPRHKITKRGQNVTFRCDPISEHNRLYWYRQTLGQGPEFLTYFQNEAQLEKSRLLSDRFSAERPKGSFSTLEIQRTEQGDSAMYLCASSPGELTEAFFGQGTRLTVV.